These 29 T cell receptor beta chains share one sample of origin, sequenced in a study of early T cells in non-severe SARS-CoV-2 infection. TCRdb ran MiXCR on the 5' RACE reads and lists one entry per CDR3 protein. Seen here are 17,000 or so distinct CDR3 sequences, about 5% observed once, and the top ten hold roughly 6.8%. The specimen was whole blood, collected at baseline. The receptors here all came from an adult who was a healthcare worker with PCR-confirmed SARS-CoV-2 infection or an uninfected control (not recorded which).

This clonotype was seen many times. This sequence joins TRBV10-3 and TRBJ1-2; 8 nucleotides agree with TRBD1. This CDR3 is 13 amino acids long. J lost 8 bases, V lost 4 bases, and 6 bases had no gene match. Germline assignment: CDR1 ENHRY and CDR2 SYGVKD. CDR3 coding DNA: TGTGCCATCAGTGGGCAGGGGGCGCACGGCTACACCTTC. It codes for CAISGQGAHGYTF.

This clonotype was counted ten times or more. The chain links TRBV10-3 to TRBJ2-2; 11 bases fit TRBD2. Germline V gene lookup returns CDR1 ENHRY and CDR2 SYGVKD. This CDR3 region has 16 residues. V trimming: 9 bases; J trimming: 4 bases; junction bases outside the gene matches: 10. CDR3 protein: CAIQESLAGGTGELFF. The CDR3 DNA reads as TGTGCCATTCAAGAATCCCTAGCGGGGGGCACCGGGGAGCTGTTTTTT.

This clonotype was counted many times. This rearrangement joins TRBV5-5 to TRBJ2-3; perhaps TRBD2 as D (5 bases). This CDR3 comprises 15 residues. V was cut by 0 bases and J by 3 bases, with 11 bases left in between. CDR1 is SGHKS and CDR2 is YYEKEE in the germline V gene (reference sequence). The CDR3 is CASSLEPGWTDTQYF. As DNA, the CDR3 is TGTGCCAGCAGCTTGGAGCCGGGGTGGACAGATACGCAGTATTTT.

The sample holds many counts of this clonotype. The V call is TRBV7-8, the J call TRBJ1-1, with D perhaps matching TRBD1 (6 bases). The CDR3 sequence is 14 residues long. The V gene's germline CDR1 is SGHVS and CDR2 FQNEAQ. V lost 0 bases and J lost 11, with 16 bases in between. CDR3 loop: CASSLAPGAGKAFF. The CDR3 DNA is TGTGCCAGCAGCTTAGCGCCAGGGGCTGGGAAGGCTTTCTTT.

The CDR3 loop is CASTHNGNNEQFF. The CDR3, as DNA: TGTGCCAGCACCCACAACGGAAACAATGAGCAGTTCTTC. The gene calls are TRBV27 and TRBJ2-1; D gene ambiguous. Deletions cut 7 bases from V and 5 bases from J, with 12 bases between. Germline V CDR1 and CDR2: MNHEY, SMNVEV (reference sequence). The CDR3 covers 13 residues.

This clonotype has more than one count but fewer than ten. The genes are TRBV20-1 and TRBJ2-7, with D possibly being TRBD2 (5 bases). V lost 5 bases and J 2 bases, leaving 7 bases between the germline ends. Germline V lookup: CDR1 DFQATT, CDR2 SNEGSKA (reference sequence). This CDR3 comprises 11 residues. The CDR3 sequence: CSASGTYEQYF. The CDR3 region has the DNA TGCAGTGCTTCCGGGACCTACGAGCAGTACTTC.

This clonotype occurred a few times. V and J are TRBV29-1 and TRBJ1-4, with 8 nucleotides matching TRBD1. Per the germline V gene, CDR1 is SQVTM and CDR2 is ANQGSEA. CDR3 length: 14 residues. V dropped 2 bases and J dropped 5; count of bases not matched to a gene: 4. CDR3 in amino acids: CSVERGTGNEKLFF. The CDR3 DNA reads TGCAGCGTTGAACGGGGGACAGGAAATGAAAAACTGTTTTTT.

This clonotype was counted at least ten times. The chain has TRBV15 and TRBJ2-7; TRBD1 matches 12 bases. The germline CDR1 and CDR2 sequences are LNHNV and YYDKDF (reference sequence). Unmatched junction bases numbered 8, after V lost 2 bases and J lost 6 bases. The CDR3 contains 16 residues. CDR3 sequence: CATSRFLPGQGAEQYF. The CDR3 DNA reads TGTGCCACCAGCAGATTTCTACCGGGACAGGGGGCCGAGCAGTACTTC.

This clonotype was counted many times. This rearrangement joins TRBV19 to TRBJ2-1, with TRBD1 matching 8 bases. Germline V lookup: CDR1 LNHDA, CDR2 SQIVND (reference sequence). Trimming removed 5 bases from V and 3 bases from J; junction bases left unmatched: 15. The CDR3 totals 18 residues. The CDR3 DNA sequence: TGTGCCAGTAGTGTCCAATCCCCGGGACAGGCCAACTACAATGAGCAGTTCTTC. Translation: CASSVQSPGQANYNEQFF.

A few counts support this clonotype. J is TRBJ2-7 and V is TRBV7-8; 14 bases fit TRBD2. V lost 5 bases to trimming and J lost 7 bases; unmatched junction nucleotides: 4. Germline-derived CDR1 and CDR2 are SGHVS and FQNEAQ. The CDR3 sequence is 14 residues long. The CDR3 loop reads CASSPGTSGGEQYF. For the CDR3, the DNA is TGTGCCAGCAGCCCGGGGACTAGCGGGGGAGAGCAGTACTTC.

This clonotype has ten or more counts. The chain recombines TRBV29-1 with TRBJ2-3, with 9 nucleotides matching TRBD2. The CDR3 covers 16 residues. CDR1 is SQVTM and CDR2 is ANQGSEA in the germline V gene. The V segment lost 7 bases and the J segment 2 bases; nucleotides outside the gene matches: 13. The CDR3 DNA is TGCAGCGCTGTGGGACTAGCAGGCGTCAACACAGATACGCAGTATTTT. The encoded protein is CSAVGLAGVNTDTQYF.

This clonotype was counted at least ten times. The rearrangement links TRBV7-9 to TRBJ1-6; a possible D gene is TRBD1 (5 bases). The CDR3 spans 13 residues. V was pared by 5 bases and J by 15 bases, with 17 bases between. The V gene's germline CDR1 is SEHNR and CDR2 FQNEAQ (reference sequence). CDR3 DNA sequence: TGTGCCAGCAGCACAAGACAGCTCGGTGACCTCCACTTT. Its protein is CASSTRQLGDLHF.

This clonotype was observed at least ten times. The chain has TRBV7-6 and TRBJ2-1; D gene ambiguous. CDR3 length: 15 amino acids. Germline-derived CDR1 and CDR2 are SGHVS and FNYEAQ. V lost 8 bases and J lost 0, with 14 bases in between. The CDR3 coding sequence is TGTGCCAGCGAATCAGGCTTTAGCTCCTACAATGAGCAGTTCTTC. Encoded protein: CASESGFSSYNEQFF.

This clonotype was observed at least ten times. The chain joins TRBV20-1 to TRBJ1-1; D might be TRBD1 (6 bases). CDR1 and CDR2 from the germline V gene are DFQATT and SNEGSKA (reference sequence). Trimming left V 3 bases short and J 3 bases short, with 17 bases between. The CDR3 extends over 15 amino acids. CDR3 sequence: CSASRDEGGHTEAFF. The CDR3 nucleotides are TGCAGTGCTAGCCGGGACGAAGGGGGACACACTGAAGCTTTCTTT.

In its sample, this clonotype was seen many times. This chain links TRBV4-3 with TRBJ1-6; D gene unclear. Trimming took off 0 bases at V and 8 bases at J, with 5 bases between the two ends. CDR3 length: 13 amino acids. The germline gives CDR1 LGHNA, CDR2 YSLEER. The CDR3 DNA is TGCGCCAGCAGCCAAGAACAGTATTCACCCCTCCACTTT. This codes for CASSQEQYSPLHF.

This clonotype was recorded only once. This could be a read error, since a much larger clone is one nucleotide away. The J gene is TRBJ1-1, the V gene TRBV20-1; D remains ambiguous. Trimming removed 6 bases at V and 3 bases at J, with 11 bases between. The germline gives CDR1 DFQATT, CDR2 SNEGSKA (reference sequence). The length of the CDR3 is 12 residues. CDR3 loop: CSAHHWDTEAFF. CDR3 nucleotides: TGCAGTGCCCACCACTGGGACACTGAAGCTTTCTTT.

Ten or more counts support this clonotype. Written as DNA, the CDR3 is TGTGCCAGCAGCTTAGTCTACGAGCAGTACTTC. Encoded protein: CASSLVYEQYF. The chain uses TRBV7-2 and TRBJ2-7; D gene uncertain. CDR1 and CDR2 from the germline V gene are SGHTA and FQGNSA. With 1 base removed from V and 3 bases from J, the gap between germline ends came to 1 base. The CDR3 extends over 11 amino acids.

This clonotype was seen ten or more times. The chain has TRBV7-2 and TRBJ1-3; no definite D call. The germline V gene has CDR1 SGHTA and CDR2 FQGNSA. The CDR3 has 14 amino acids. With 5 bases removed from V and 0 bases from J, the gap between germline ends came to 8 bases. CDR3 DNA: TGTGCCAGCAGCCTGGCCATCTCTGGAAACACCATATATTTT. It encodes CASSLAISGNTIYF.

This clonotype was seen ten or more times. The rearrangement links TRBV5-1 to TRBJ1-1; no reliable D call. V was shortened by 5 bases and J by 0 bases, with 17 bases between the two germline ends. CDR1 and CDR2 (germline): SGHRS, YFSETQ. This CDR3 spans 16 amino acids. The CDR3 spells CASSSFFGGMNTEAFF. CDR3 in DNA: TGCGCCAGCAGTTCTTTTTTCGGCGGAATGAACACTGAAGCTTTCTTT.

This clonotype was detected many times. This chain links TRBV7-6 with TRBJ1-1; tentative D call: TRBD1 (6 bases). CDR3 size: 13 residues. Germline CDR1 SGHVS, CDR2 FNYEAQ. Trimming took off 3 bases at V and 5 bases at J, with 10 bases between the two ends. The CDR3 sequence is CASSFRTGTEAFF. Written as DNA, the CDR3 is TGTGCCAGCAGCTTTCGTACAGGGACTGAAGCTTTCTTT.

The table lists this clonotype with many counts. This chain connects TRBV6-5 to TRBJ1-2; no reliable D call. Trimming removed 7 bases from V and 2 bases from J, with 5 bases in between. CDR3 length: 11 residues. CDR1 and CDR2 (germline): MNHEY, SVGAGI. This CDR3 is CASIDNYGYTF. The CDR3 DNA reads as TGTGCCAGCATTGACAACTATGGCTACACCTTC.

This clonotype was picked up a small number of times. The chain recombines TRBV6-2 or TRBV6-3 with TRBJ2-1, with 10 positions matching TRBD1. Germline V gene sequence: CDR1 MNHEY, CDR2 SVGEGT. CDR3 size: 18 residues. V shed 2 bases, J shed 0 bases, and the junction held 7 bases outside the gene matches. In nucleotides, the CDR3 is TGTGCCAGCAGTTACACTTTGGGACAGGGGATCTCCTACAATGAGCAGTTCTTC. Translation gives CASSYTLGQGISYNEQFF.

In regard to this clonotype: At one end, the junction sequence differs from germline, possibly due to a read error. The chain recombines TRBV7-2 with TRBJ2-7, with 9 bases aligning to TRBD2. Germline V CDR1 and CDR2: SGHTA, FQGNSA. The CDR3 consists of 13 residues. The CDR3 nucleotides are TGTGCCAGCAGCCTAGCGGGGTCCTACGAGCAGTACTTC. Translated: CASSLAGSYEQYF.

The sample holds many counts of this clonotype. The chain has TRBV10-3 and TRBJ2-2; maybe TRBD1 (6 bases). The germline V gene encodes CDR1 ENHRY and CDR2 SYGVKD. The CDR3 has 12 residues. Deletions cut 7 bases from V and 7 bases from J, with 10 bases between. The CDR3 region is CAIMPGVGELFF. CDR3 DNA: TGTGCCATCATGCCAGGGGTCGGGGAGCTGTTTTTT.

This clonotype was seen many times. This rearrangement joins TRBV5-6 to TRBJ1-2, with 8 bases lining up with TRBD1. The germline gives CDR1 SGHDT, CDR2 YYEEEE. After removal of 5 bases from V and 6 bases from J, the junction contained 12 bases not matched to a gene. This CDR3 contains 15 residues. CDR3 sequence (DNA): TGTGCCAGCAGTTCCCTTGGACAGGGCGGGGATGGCTACACCTTC. Its translation: CASSSLGQGGDGYTF.

This clonotype was counted many times. This rearrangement joins TRBV20-1 to TRBJ1-5; D may be TRBD1 (5 bases). V lost 1 base and J 6 bases, leaving 13 bases between the germline ends. From germline, CDR1 is DFQATT and CDR2 SNEGSKA (reference sequence). This CDR3 has 14 amino acids. The CDR3 spells CSARVPGRAQPQHF. Written as DNA, the CDR3 is TGCAGTGCTAGAGTTCCAGGGCGGGCTCAGCCCCAGCATTTT.

The chain has TRBV5-1 and TRBJ1-4; tentative D call: TRBD1 (5 bases). V was clipped by 1 base and J by 6 bases, with 19 bases between them. Per germline, CDR1 SGHRS and CDR2 YFSETQ. The CDR3 runs to 17 residues. CDR3 sequence reads: CASSLSPVAGGDEKLFF. The CDR3 DNA reads as TGCGCCAGCAGCTTGTCGCCGGTAGCTGGGGGGGATGAAAAACTGTTTTTT.

This clonotype was counted many times. The chain combines TRBV15 with TRBJ1-1; 7 bases line up with TRBD1. The V gene's germline CDR1 is LNHNV and CDR2 YYDKDF (reference sequence). This CDR3 contains 14 residues. V gave up 5 bases and J gave up 1 base; unmatched junction bases: 4. CDR3 DNA sequence: TGTGCCACCAGCGGAAACAGGGGGAACACTGAAGCTTTCTTT. It specifies CATSGNRGNTEAFF.

The table lists this clonotype with many counts. This sequence joins TRBV11-3 and TRBJ2-7; D is unclear. Between the trimmed V and J ends, which lost 5 bases and 6 bases, there was a span of 14 bases. The CDR3 has 13 residues. The germline V gene encodes CDR1 SGHNT and CDR2 YENEEA. CDR3 sequence: CASSVLTGREQYF. Here the CDR3 DNA reads TGTGCCAGCAGCGTCCTTACCGGGCGCGAGCAGTACTTC.